Only a few counts were recorded for the clone carrying this T cell receptor (beta chain). The assay was immunoSEQ multiplex PCR, and TCRdb's table has in-frame clones only and misses some. This sample carries tens of thousands of clones, roughly nine tenths of them seen once, and the ten largest clones take roughly 0.2%. The ends were cut back, 9 bases at V and 1 base at J, with 14 bases in the middle. Germline CDR1 LNHNV, CDR2 YYDKDF (reference sequence). This CDR3 region has 14 residues. The source of the sample is a study of OX40 agonist ivuxolimab in advanced cancers. This chain connects TRBV15 to TRBJ2-3; a possible D gene is TRBD2 (6 bases). The sequencing used CD4+ or CD8+ T cells sorted from blood, collected in a trial of the OX40 agonist ivuxolimab. This clonotype was sampled from an adult with an advanced solid tumor such as melanoma, head and neck, liver or kidney cancer. CDR3 bases: TGTGCCACGGGGGTGGGAGGACGCACAGATACGCAGTATTTT. It translates to CATGVGGRTDTQYF.